Below, one T cell receptor (beta chain) is given with its context. Under the authors' procedure: By means of reference gene primer amplification, nucleated cell counts were estimated. Sequenced by immunoSEQ multiplex PCR; TCRdb stores in-frame clones only, minus some. From that table come the V and J calls and clone size; the DNA was used to work out D and trimming. The profile shows more than 150,000 clones, just over 85% of them singletons. These data originate in a study of blood T cell repertoires in COVID-19. About the research overall: In each case, the material was cDNA or gDNA derived from T cells, B-cell-depleted T cells, or PBMCs.

The V segment lost 6 bases and the J segment 1 base; nucleotides outside the gene matches: 10. The germline V gene encodes CDR1 MNHEY and CDR2 SMNVEV (reference sequence). The CDR3 is made up of 16 amino acids. The sequencing input was peripheral blood. This TCR derives from a man aged 45-65 years with active or convalescent COVID-19. The rearrangement uses TRBV27 and TRBJ1-2; 8 nucleotides line up with TRBD1. The CDR3 coding sequence is TGTGCCAGCAGCCGGCGACAGGGGAGAGGTAACTATGGCTACACCTTC. Translating gives CASSRRQGRGNYGYTF.